This passage covers 29 T cell receptor beta chains from one sample sequenced in a study of blood T cell repertoires in COVID-19. Sequencing was performed with immunoSEQ multiplex PCR; in TCRdb, only in-frame clones are kept and a portion is missing. The sample contains approximately 290,000 clones, 91% of which appear only once. The material sequenced was peripheral blood. These TCRs come from a woman in her 30s with COVID-19, enrolled during active disease.

The chain employs TRBV30 and TRBJ2-7; D remains unclear. The CDR3 spans 13 residues. CDR1 is GTSNPN, CDR2 SVGIG, per germline (reference sequence). V was clipped by 0 bases and J by 0 bases, with 6 bases between them. The CDR3 reads CAWSVSSSYEQYF. The CDR3 DNA reads TGTGCCTGGAGTGTCTCTAGCTCCTACGAGCAGTACTTC.

The CDR3 DNA is TGTGCCAGCAACGGACAGCAAAATTCACCCCTCCACTTT. It translates to CASNGQQNSPLHF. The chain is built from TRBV27 and TRBJ1-6, with D maybe TRBD1 (6 bases). V gave up 7 bases and J gave up 7 bases, with 11 bases separating them. Germline CDR1 and CDR2: MNHEY and SMNVEV (reference sequence). CDR3 length equals 13 residues.

The chain uses TRBV6-5 and TRBJ1-2; D may be TRBD1 (5 bases). The length of the CDR3 is 14 residues. The germline V gene encodes CDR1 MNHEY and CDR2 SVGAGI. The V and J ends lost 0 bases and 2 bases respectively, with 7 bases between them. The CDR3 protein is CASSYSQGNYGYTF. The CDR3 DNA follows: TGTGCCAGCAGTTACTCCCAGGGAAACTATGGCTACACCTTC.

V usage is TRBV19 and J usage is TRBJ2-7, with TRBD1 matching 10 bases. The length of the CDR3 is 14 residues. Germline-derived CDR1 and CDR2 are LNHDA and SQIVND (reference sequence). V dropped 3 bases and J dropped 4; count of bases not matched to a gene: 3. The chain's CDR3 is CASSMGQGRYEQYF. DNA of the CDR3: TGTGCCAGTAGTATGGGACAGGGGAGGTACGAGCAGTACTTC.

J is TRBJ2-3 and V is TRBV10-3; 11 bases map to TRBD2. V dropped 6 bases and J dropped 6; count of bases not matched to a gene: 5. The germline gives CDR1 ENHRY, CDR2 SYGVKD. There are 14 residues in the CDR3. CDR3 residues: CAISLAGGVDTQYF. The DNA of the CDR3 is TGTGCCATCAGCCTAGCGGGAGGAGTCGATACGCAGTATTTT.

The J gene is TRBJ2-5, the V gene TRBV28; the D is unclear. V was cut by 3 bases and J by 5 bases, with 4 bases left in between. The CDR3 has 11 amino acids. Germline CDR1 is MDHEN and CDR2 is SYDVKM. The CDR3 nucleotides are TGTGCCAGCAGTTTGTCGGAGACCCAGTACTTC. Translating it yields CASSLSETQYF.

The J gene is TRBJ1-2, the V gene TRBV30; a weak D match, TRBD1 (6 bases). The CDR3 is made up of 14 amino acids. Germline CDR1 reads GTSNPN; CDR2 reads SVGIG (reference sequence). Trimming stripped 0 bases from V and 4 bases from J, with 12 bases between. DNA of the CDR3: TGTGCCTGGAGTGTGGGGGGGGCTGTCTATGGCTACACCTTC. Translating gives CAWSVGGAVYGYTF. The full variable domain, in which reference TRBV30 and TRBJ1-2 provide the parts outside the CDR3, is SQTIHQWPATLVQPVGSPLSLECTVEGTSNPNLYWYRQAAGRGLQLLFYSVGIGQISSEVPQNLSASRPQDRQFILSSKKLLLSDSGFYLCAWSVGGAVYGYTFGSGTRLTVV.

The rearrangement links TRBV10-2 to TRBJ1-6; TRBD1 agrees at 7 bases. The CDR3 has 15 amino acids. Looked up from germline, CDR1 is WSHSY and CDR2 is SAAADI. V trimming: 3 bases; J trimming: 9 bases; junction bases outside the gene matches: 8. CDR3 nucleotide sequence: TGCGCCAGCAGTGAATCGACAGGGCTGGGTTCACCCCTCCACTTT. Translating gives CASSESTGLGSPLHF.

This chain connects TRBV18 to TRBJ1-2, with D possibly matching TRBD1 (5 bases). This CDR3 is built from 14 residues. Germline CDR1 and CDR2: KGHSH and LQKENI. Trimming left V 2 bases short and J 5 bases short, with 12 bases between. Here the CDR3 reads CASSPMTDRYGYTF. CDR3 sequence (DNA): TGTGCCAGCTCACCAATGACAGATCGGTATGGCTACACCTTC. The full variable domain, in which reference TRBV18 and TRBJ1-2 provide the parts outside the CDR3, is NAGVMQNPRHLVRRRGQEARLRCSPMKGHSHVYWYRQLPEEGLKFMVYLQKENIIDESGMPKERFSAEFPKEGPSILRIQQVVRGDSAAYFCASSPMTDRYGYTFGSGTRLTVV.

This clone came up a few times. The chain recombines TRBV9 with TRBJ1-1; possible D gene TRBD1, 5 bases. V was pared by 4 bases and J by 0 bases, with 13 bases between. Germline CDR1 and CDR2: SGDLS and YYNGEE. The CDR3 spans 15 residues. CDR3 bases: TGTGCCAGCAGCCCCGGGGGAGGGATGAACACTGAAGCTTTCTTT. Amino acids: CASSPGGGMNTEAFF.

The V call is TRBV12-3 or TRBV12-4, the J call TRBJ2-7, with a possible D match to TRBD2 (6 bases). The length of the CDR3 is 13 residues. Trimming stripped 4 bases from V and 4 bases from J, with 11 bases between. The CDR3: CASSSERAYEQYF. For the CDR3, the DNA is TGTGCCAGCAGTTCGGAGCGGGCGTACGAGCAGTACTTC.

V and J are TRBV11-2 and TRBJ2-2; 7 nucleotides agree with TRBD2. J was trimmed by 1 base and V by 0 bases; bases with no gene match: 2. Germline loops: CDR1 SGHAT, CDR2 FQNNGV. The CDR3 is 16 amino acids. CDR3 DNA: TGTGCCAGCAGCTTAGATGCTAGCGGGAACACCGGGGAGCTGTTTTTT. Translated, it gives CASSLDASGNTGELFF.

The rearrangement uses TRBV2 and TRBJ2-5; 8 positions match TRBD1. CDR3 size: 16 residues. Germline V gene data show CDR1 as SNHLY and CDR2 as FYNNEI. The J segment lost 3 bases and the V segment lost 2 bases, leaving 8 bases of the junction unmatched. The CDR3 is CASSERAGGLKETQYF. The CDR3, as DNA: TGTGCCAGCAGTGAACGGGCAGGGGGCTTAAAAGAGACCCAGTACTTC.

This chain joins TRBV5-1 and TRBJ1-5, with TRBD1 as a possible D gene (6 bases). V lost 2 bases and J 4 bases, leaving 13 bases between the germline ends. CDR3 length: 15 residues. From germline, CDR1 is SGHRS and CDR2 YFSETQ. In DNA, the CDR3 is TGCGCCAGCAGCTTCATGGGGGCTGAGAATCAGCCCCAGCATTTT. It yields the protein CASSFMGAENQPQHF.

This chain joins TRBV28 and TRBJ1-4; 8 nucleotides line up with TRBD1. The V segment lost 3 bases and the J segment 4 bases; nucleotides outside the gene matches: 7. The CDR3 is 16 amino acids. The germline V gene has CDR1 MDHEN and CDR2 SYDVKM. The CDR3 reads CASSFRQGPFNEKLFF. The DNA for the CDR3 is TGTGCCAGCAGTTTTCGACAGGGGCCTTTTAATGAAAAACTGTTTTTT.

The chain joins TRBV25-1 to TRBJ1-5; D is possibly TRBD1 (6 bases). This CDR3 comprises 15 residues. Trimming stripped 1 base from V and 5 bases from J, with 12 bases between. Germline V gene lookup returns CDR1 MGHDK and CDR2 SYGVNS. The CDR3 loop is CASSESDRYDQPQHF. The CDR3 DNA follows: TGTGCCAGCAGTGAATCAGACAGGTACGATCAGCCCCAGCATTTT.

The chain joins TRBV19 to TRBJ2-2; TRBD1 is a possible D gene (6 bases). Germline V lookup: CDR1 LNHDA, CDR2 SQIVND (reference sequence). The V end was cut by 6 bases, the J end by 8 bases, with 28 bases between. There are 18 residues in the CDR3. DNA of the CDR3: TGTGCCAGTAGCCGGAGCCCCATTAGGGGGAGTGGGTTAGGGGAGCTGTTTTTT. It codes for CASSRSPIRGSGLGELFF.

V gene TRBV15 combines with J gene TRBJ1-4, with D possibly being TRBD1 (5 bases). The germline gives CDR1 LNHNV, CDR2 YYDKDF (reference sequence). The length of the CDR3 is 14 residues. Trimming shortened V by 0 bases and J by 8 bases, and 10 bases separated the two germline ends. CDR3 protein: CATSRDRAGEKLFF. The CDR3 region has the DNA TGTGCCACCAGCAGAGACAGGGCGGGGGAAAAACTGTTTTTT.

J is TRBJ1-4 and V is TRBV5-4; D is perhaps TRBD1 (5 bases). This CDR3 spans 14 amino acids. Germline CDR1 and CDR2: SGHNT and YYREEE (reference sequence). Trimming cost V 2 bases and J 1 base, with 6 bases left between them. The chain's CDR3 is CASSFQGTNEKLFF. DNA for the CDR3: TGTGCCAGCAGCTTTCAGGGAACTAATGAAAAACTGTTTTTT.

The V and J genes are TRBV27 and TRBJ1-5; D is perhaps TRBD1 (6 bases). Germline V gene lookup returns CDR1 MNHEY and CDR2 SMNVEV (reference sequence). This CDR3 region has 12 residues. V gave up 7 bases and J gave up 5 bases, with 9 bases separating them. Here the CDR3 reads CASKGDDQPQHF. The CDR3 DNA is TGTGCCAGCAAGGGGGATGATCAGCCCCAGCATTTT.

The V gene is TRBV30, the J gene TRBJ2-3; 12 positions agree with TRBD2. Per the germline V gene, CDR1 is GTSNPN and CDR2 is SVGIG (reference sequence). The CDR3 runs to 15 residues. V shed 5 bases, J shed 2 bases, and the junction held 5 bases outside the gene matches. DNA of the CDR3: TGTGCCTGGTCACGACTAGCGGGAGTCACAGATACGCAGTATTTT. It encodes CAWSRLAGVTDTQYF. Using reference TRBV30 and TRBJ2-3 for the parts outside the CDR3, the full variable domain is SQTIHQWPATLVQPVGSPLSLECTVEGTSNPNLYWYRQAAGRGLQLLFYSVGIGQISSEVPQNLSASRPQDRQFILSSKKLLLSDSGFYLCAWSRLAGVTDTQYFGPGTRLTVL.

CDR3 loop: CASSSRETTEAFF. The CDR3 bases are TGTGCCAGCAGTTCCAGGGAAACGACTGAAGCTTTCTTT. This chain joins TRBV6-2 or TRBV6-3 and TRBJ1-1, with TRBD1 as a possible D gene (5 bases). Germline V gene sequence: CDR1 MNHEY, CDR2 SVGEGT. With 4 bases removed from V and 5 bases from J, the gap between germline ends came to 11 bases. The CDR3 has 13 amino acids.

The chain is built from TRBV18 and TRBJ2-2; 7 bases line up with TRBD2. J lost 5 bases, V lost 2 bases, and 2 bases had no gene match. Germline V lookup: CDR1 KGHSH, CDR2 LQKENI. The CDR3 has 14 amino acids. CDR3 sequence reads: CASSPGSGTGELFF. DNA of the CDR3: TGTGCCAGCTCACCAGGTAGCGGGACCGGGGAGCTGTTTTTT.

The rearrangement joins TRBV19 to TRBJ2-7; possibly TRBD1 for D (5 bases). V was clipped by 3 bases and J by 2 bases, with 17 bases between them. Germline V gene sequence: CDR1 LNHDA, CDR2 SQIVND (reference sequence). The CDR3 sequence is 16 residues long. DNA of the CDR3: TGTGCCAGTAGTATTGGCGGACCAGGGCCCACCTACGAGCAGTACTTC. This gives the protein CASSIGGPGPTYEQYF.

The rearrangement joins TRBV29-1 to TRBJ2-2; D unresolved. This CDR3 region has 11 residues. Germline loops: CDR1 SQVTM, CDR2 ANQGSEA. The V end lost 4 bases, the J end lost 3 bases, and 3 bases lay between the germline ends. The CDR3 here is CSVADTGELFF. Written as DNA, the CDR3 is TGCAGCGTTGCGGACACCGGGGAGCTGTTTTTT.

The V and J genes are TRBV30 and TRBJ1-5, with D perhaps matching TRBD1 (6 bases). The CDR3 loop spans 15 amino acids. Germline lookup yields CDR1 GTSNPN and CDR2 SVGIG (reference sequence). V lost 0 bases and J lost 10, with 19 bases in between. The CDR3 here is CAWSVRQGPVKPQHF. The CDR3 coding sequence is TGTGCCTGGAGTGTACGGCAGGGGCCCGTCAAACCCCAGCATTTT. The full variable domain, completed using reference TRBV30 and TRBJ1-5, is SQTIHQWPATLVQPVGSPLSLECTVEGTSNPNLYWYRQAAGRGLQLLFYSVGIGQISSEVPQNLSASRPQDRQFILSSKKLLLSDSGFYLCAWSVRQGPVKPQHFGDGTRLSIL.

V gene TRBV7-3 combines with J gene TRBJ1-2, with D tentatively TRBD1 (6 bases). The CDR3 covers 14 residues. The V gene lost 2 bases and the J gene lost 3 bases, with 10 bases spanning the gap. Germline V gene sequence: CDR1 SGHTA, CDR2 FQGTGA. The CDR3 region is CASSLGSGDYGYTF. In DNA, the CDR3 is TGTGCCAGCAGCTTAGGGTCAGGGGACTATGGCTACACCTTC.

In DNA, the CDR3 is TGTGCCAGCAGCCAAGACCCCTCGCGGGAGAGTCCCTACGAGCAGTACTTC. This encodes CASSQDPSRESPYEQYF. The chain combines TRBV4-2 with TRBJ2-7; 7 bases fit TRBD2. The CDR3 has 17 residues. The germline CDR1 and CDR2 sequences are LGHNA and YNFKEQ. The J segment lost 2 bases and the V segment lost 0 bases, leaving 10 bases of the junction unmatched.

The chain recombines TRBV27 with TRBJ1-1, with D maybe TRBD1 (6 bases). Trimming removed 6 bases at V and 3 bases at J, with 20 bases between. Germline-derived CDR1 and CDR2 are MNHEY and SMNVEV (reference sequence). CDR3 length equals 16 residues. The CDR3 DNA is TGTGCCAGCAGCCCAACTTCGGGGGGCAGTGACACTGAAGCTTTCTTT. It specifies CASSPTSGGSDTEAFF.